This T cell receptor beta chain is from a study of cytomegalovirus exposure and HLA in healthy donors. Whole-study findings and limits: In vitro confirmation showed three CMV-associated chains to be CMV antigen specific. According to an earlier analysis, most TCR beta V segments yielded productive rearrangements about 90% or about 30% of the time.

Vbeta (60) and Jbeta (13) primers were used in the PCR. Libraries were prepared by immunoSEQ multiplex PCR; TCRdb keeps only in-frame clonotypes and omits some of them. This table holds about 200,000 clones. With respect to this clone: Its specificity is not known.

Germline CDR1 MNHNS, CDR2 SASEGT. Losses at the gene ends were 6 bases for V and 0 bases for J; bases not matched to a gene: 5. CDR3 size: 14 residues. This chain connects TRBV6-1 to TRBJ2-7; 7 bases are a match to TRBD1. The sequenced sample consisted of PBMCs. The clonotype originates from a girl aged 2 to 10 in good health and CMV-seropositive. This CDR3 is CASSPGTVSYEQYF. CDR3 bases: TGTGCCAGCAGCCCCGGGACAGTCTCCTACGAGCAGTACTTC.